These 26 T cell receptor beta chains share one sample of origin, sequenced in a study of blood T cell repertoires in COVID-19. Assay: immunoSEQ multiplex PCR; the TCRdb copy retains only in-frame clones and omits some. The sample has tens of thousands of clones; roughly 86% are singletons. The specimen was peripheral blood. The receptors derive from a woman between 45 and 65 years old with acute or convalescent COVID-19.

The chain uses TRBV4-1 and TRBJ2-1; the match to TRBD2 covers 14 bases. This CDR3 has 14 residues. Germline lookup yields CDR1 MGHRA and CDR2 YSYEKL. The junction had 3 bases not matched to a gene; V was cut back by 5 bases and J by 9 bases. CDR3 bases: TGCGCCAGCAGCGGGACTAGCGGGAGTCGTGAGCAGTTCTTC. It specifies CASSGTSGSREQFF.

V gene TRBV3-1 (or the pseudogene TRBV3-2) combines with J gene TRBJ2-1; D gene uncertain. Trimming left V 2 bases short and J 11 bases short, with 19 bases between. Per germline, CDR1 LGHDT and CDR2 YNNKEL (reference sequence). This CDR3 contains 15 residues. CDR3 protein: CASSQSNQPGAKQFF. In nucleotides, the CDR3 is TGTGCCAGCAGCCAATCCAACCAGCCGGGTGCAAAGCAGTTCTTC.

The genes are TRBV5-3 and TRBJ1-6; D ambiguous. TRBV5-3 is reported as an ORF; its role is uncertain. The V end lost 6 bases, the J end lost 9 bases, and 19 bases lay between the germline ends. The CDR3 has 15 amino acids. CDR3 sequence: CARNSKPSRSSPLHF. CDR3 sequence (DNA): TGTGCCAGAAACTCAAAACCGTCCAGGTCTTCACCCCTCCACTTT.

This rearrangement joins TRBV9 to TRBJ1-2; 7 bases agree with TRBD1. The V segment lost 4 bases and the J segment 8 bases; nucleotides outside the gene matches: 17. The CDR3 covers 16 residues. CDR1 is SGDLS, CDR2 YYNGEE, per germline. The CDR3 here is CASSLRRPTGEGGYTF. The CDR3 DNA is TGTGCCAGCAGCCTCCGCCGTCCCACAGGGGAAGGGGGCTACACCTTC.

The CDR3 nucleotides read TGTGCCAGTAGTAACAGGGGGGGCACAGATACGCAGTATTTT. Its translation: CASSNRGGTDTQYF. V usage is TRBV19 and J usage is TRBJ2-3, with TRBD1 identical over 8 bases. V was pared by 4 bases and J by 1 base, with 1 base of the junction left unmatched. This CDR3 is 14 amino acids long. From germline, CDR1 is LNHDA and CDR2 SQIVND (reference sequence).

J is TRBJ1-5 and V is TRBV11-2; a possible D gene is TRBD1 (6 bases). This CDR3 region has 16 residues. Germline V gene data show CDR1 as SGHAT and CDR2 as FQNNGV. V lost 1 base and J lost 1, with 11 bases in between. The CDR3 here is CASSLGDRISNQPQHF. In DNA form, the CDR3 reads TGTGCCAGCAGCTTAGGCGACAGGATCAGCAATCAGCCCCAGCATTTT.

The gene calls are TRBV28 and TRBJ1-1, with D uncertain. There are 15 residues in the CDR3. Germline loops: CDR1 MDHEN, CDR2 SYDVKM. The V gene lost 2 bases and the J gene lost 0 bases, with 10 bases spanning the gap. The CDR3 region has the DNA TGTGCCAGCAGTTTACGGAGTCCAGTGAACACTGAAGCTTTCTTT. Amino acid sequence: CASSLRSPVNTEAFF.

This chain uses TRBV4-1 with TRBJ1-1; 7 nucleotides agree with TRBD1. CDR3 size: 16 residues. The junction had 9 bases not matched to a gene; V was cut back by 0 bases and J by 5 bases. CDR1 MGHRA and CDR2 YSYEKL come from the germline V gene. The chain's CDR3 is CASSQDQGGAWTEAFF. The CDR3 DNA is TGCGCCAGCAGCCAAGACCAAGGGGGCGCTTGGACTGAAGCTTTCTTT.

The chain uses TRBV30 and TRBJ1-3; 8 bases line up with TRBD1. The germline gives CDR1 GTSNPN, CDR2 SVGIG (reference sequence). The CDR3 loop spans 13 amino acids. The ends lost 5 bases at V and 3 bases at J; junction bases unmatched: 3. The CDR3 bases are TGTGCCTGGGATGGGACAGGTGGAAACACCATATATTTT. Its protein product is CAWDGTGGNTIYF.

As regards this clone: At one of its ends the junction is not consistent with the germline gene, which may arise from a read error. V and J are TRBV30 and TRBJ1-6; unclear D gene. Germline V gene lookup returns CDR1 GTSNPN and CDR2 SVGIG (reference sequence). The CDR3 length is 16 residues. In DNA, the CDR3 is TGTGCCTGGAGTGTACGTGGCGGATCCTCTAATTCACCCCTCCACTTT. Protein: CAWSVRGGSSNSPLHF.

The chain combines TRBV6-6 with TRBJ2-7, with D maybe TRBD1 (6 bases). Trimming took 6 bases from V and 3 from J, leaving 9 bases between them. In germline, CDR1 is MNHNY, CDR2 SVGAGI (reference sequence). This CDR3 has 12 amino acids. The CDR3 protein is CASSAGDYEQYF. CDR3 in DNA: TGTGCCAGCAGCGCAGGGGACTACGAGCAGTACTTC.

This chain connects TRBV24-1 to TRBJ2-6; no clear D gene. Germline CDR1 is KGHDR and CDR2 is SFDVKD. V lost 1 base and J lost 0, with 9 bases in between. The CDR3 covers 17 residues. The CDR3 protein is CATSDFPRSSGANVLTF. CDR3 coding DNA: TGTGCCACCAGTGATTTTCCCAGGTCCTCTGGGGCCAACGTCCTGACTTTC.

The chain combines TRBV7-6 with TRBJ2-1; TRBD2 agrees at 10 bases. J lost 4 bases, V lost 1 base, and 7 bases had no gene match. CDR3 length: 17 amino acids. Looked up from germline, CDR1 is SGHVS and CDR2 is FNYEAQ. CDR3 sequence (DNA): TGTGCCAGCAGCTTAGAGGCTAGCGGGAGAACGTACAATGAGCAGTTCTTC. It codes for CASSLEASGRTYNEQFF. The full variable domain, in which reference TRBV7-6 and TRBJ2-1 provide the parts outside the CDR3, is GAGVSQSPRYKVTKRGQDVALRCDPISGHVSLYWYRQALGQGPEFLTYFNYEAQQDKSGLPNDRFSAERPEGSISTLTIQRTEQRDSAMYRCASSLEASGRTYNEQFFGPGTRLTVL.

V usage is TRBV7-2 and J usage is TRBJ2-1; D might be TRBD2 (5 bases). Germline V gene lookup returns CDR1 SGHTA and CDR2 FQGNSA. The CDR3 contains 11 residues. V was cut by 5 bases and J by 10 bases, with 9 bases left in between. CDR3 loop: CASSRGGEQFF. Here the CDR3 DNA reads TGTGCCAGCAGCAGAGGAGGCGAGCAGTTCTTC.

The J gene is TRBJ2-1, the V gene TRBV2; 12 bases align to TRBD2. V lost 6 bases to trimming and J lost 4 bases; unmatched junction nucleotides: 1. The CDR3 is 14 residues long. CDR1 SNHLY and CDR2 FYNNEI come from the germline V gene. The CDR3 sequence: CASRTSGSYNEQFF. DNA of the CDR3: TGTGCCAGCAGGACTAGCGGGAGTTACAATGAGCAGTTCTTC.

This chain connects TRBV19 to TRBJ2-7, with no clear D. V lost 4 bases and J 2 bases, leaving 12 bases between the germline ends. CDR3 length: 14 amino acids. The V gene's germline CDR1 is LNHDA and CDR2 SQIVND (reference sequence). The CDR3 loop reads CASSTRSPPYEQYF. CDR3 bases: TGTGCCAGTAGTACGAGGAGTCCCCCCTACGAGCAGTACTTC. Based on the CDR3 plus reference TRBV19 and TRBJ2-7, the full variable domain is DGGITQSPKYLFRKEGQNVTLSCEQNLNHDAMYWYRQDPGQGLRLIYYSQIVNDFQKGDIAEGYSVSREKKESFPLTVTSAQKNPTAFYLCASSTRSPPYEQYFGPGTRLTVT.

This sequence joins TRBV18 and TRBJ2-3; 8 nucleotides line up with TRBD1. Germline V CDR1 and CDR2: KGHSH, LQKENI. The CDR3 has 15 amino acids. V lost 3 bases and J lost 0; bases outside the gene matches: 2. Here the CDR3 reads CASSPQGASTDTQYF. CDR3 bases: TGTGCCAGCTCACCGCAGGGGGCCAGCACAGATACGCAGTATTTT.

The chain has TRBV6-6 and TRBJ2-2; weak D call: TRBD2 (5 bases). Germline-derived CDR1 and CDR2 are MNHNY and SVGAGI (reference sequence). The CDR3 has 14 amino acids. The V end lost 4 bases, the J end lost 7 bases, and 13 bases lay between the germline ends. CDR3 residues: CASSLPRRDGELFF. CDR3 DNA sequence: TGTGCCAGCAGTTTACCCCGCCGGGACGGGGAGCTGTTTTTT.

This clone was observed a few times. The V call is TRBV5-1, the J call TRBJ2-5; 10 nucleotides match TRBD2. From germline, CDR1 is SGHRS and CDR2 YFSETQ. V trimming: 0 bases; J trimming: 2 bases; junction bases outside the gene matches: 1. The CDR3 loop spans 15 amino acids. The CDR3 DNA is TGCGCCAGCAGCTTGGTACTAGCGGGACAAGAGACCCAGTACTTC. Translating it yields CASSLVLAGQETQYF.

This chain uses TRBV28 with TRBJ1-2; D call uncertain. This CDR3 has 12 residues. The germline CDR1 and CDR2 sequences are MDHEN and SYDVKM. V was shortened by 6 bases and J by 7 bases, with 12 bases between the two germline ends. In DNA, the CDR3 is TGTGCCAGCAGCACGCGGCTTAGTGGCTACACCTTC. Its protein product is CASSTRLSGYTF.

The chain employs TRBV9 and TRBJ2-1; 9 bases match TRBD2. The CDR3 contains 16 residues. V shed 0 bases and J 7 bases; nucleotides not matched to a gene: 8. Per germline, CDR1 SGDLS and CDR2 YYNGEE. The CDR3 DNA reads TGTGCCAGCAGCGTAGCCCAGCGGGGGGCCGGGAATGAGCAGTTCTTC. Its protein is CASSVAQRGAGNEQFF.

The CDR3 region has the DNA TGTGCCAGCAGTGCCAGCTACGAGCAGTACTTC. This gives the protein CASSASYEQYF. V usage is TRBV6-6 and J usage is TRBJ2-7; D is ambiguous. Germline V gives CDR1 MNHNY, CDR2 SVGAGI (reference sequence). This CDR3 comprises 11 residues. Trimming pared 5 bases from V and 3 bases from J, leaving 5 bases between.

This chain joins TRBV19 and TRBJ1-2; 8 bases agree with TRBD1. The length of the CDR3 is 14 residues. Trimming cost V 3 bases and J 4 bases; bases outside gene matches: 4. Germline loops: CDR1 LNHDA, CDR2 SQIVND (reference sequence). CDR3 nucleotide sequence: TGTGCCAGTAGTATTCCAGGGGGCGTCTATGGCTACACCTTC. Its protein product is CASSIPGGVYGYTF.

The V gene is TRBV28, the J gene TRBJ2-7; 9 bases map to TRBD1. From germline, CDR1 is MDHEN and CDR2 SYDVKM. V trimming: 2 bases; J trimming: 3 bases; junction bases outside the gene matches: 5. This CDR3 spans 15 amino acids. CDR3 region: CASSLQGTGSYEQYF. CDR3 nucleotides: TGTGCCAGCAGTTTACAAGGGACAGGGAGCTACGAGCAGTACTTC.

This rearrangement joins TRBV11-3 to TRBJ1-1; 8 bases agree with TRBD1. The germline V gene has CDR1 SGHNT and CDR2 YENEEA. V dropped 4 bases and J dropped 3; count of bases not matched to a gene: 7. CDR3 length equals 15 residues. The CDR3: CASSSGQGRDTEAFF. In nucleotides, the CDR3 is TGTGCCAGCAGCTCAGGACAGGGAAGGGACACTGAAGCTTTCTTT.

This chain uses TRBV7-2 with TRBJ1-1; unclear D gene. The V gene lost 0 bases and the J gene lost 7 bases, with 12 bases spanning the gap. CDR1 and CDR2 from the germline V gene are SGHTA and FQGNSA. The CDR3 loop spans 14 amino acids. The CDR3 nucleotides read TGTGCCAGCAGCTTAGCACCGCTTATCGGTGAAGCTTTCTTT. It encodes CASSLAPLIGEAFF.